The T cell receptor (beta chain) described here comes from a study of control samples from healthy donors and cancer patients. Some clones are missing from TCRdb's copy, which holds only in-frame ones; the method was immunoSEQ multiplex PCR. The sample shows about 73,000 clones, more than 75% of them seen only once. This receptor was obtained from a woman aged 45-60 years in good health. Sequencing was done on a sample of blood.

CDR3 residues: CASRGGSIVDDQPQHF. Written as DNA, the CDR3 is TGTGCCAGTAGGGGGGGCTCAATAGTTGACGATCAGCCCCAGCATTTT. The chain has TRBV19 and TRBJ1-5; D perhaps matches TRBD1 (6 bases). The CDR3 is 16 amino acids. V dropped 6 bases and J dropped 5 bases, with 20 bases sitting between them. Germline V CDR1 and CDR2: LNHDA, SQIVND (reference sequence).